This entry lists 14 T cell receptor beta chains sequenced from one sample in a study of blood T cell repertoires in COVID-19 (dated by TCRdb to 2018 to 2020). Receptor libraries were prepared by the immunoSEQ multiplex PCR assay. Imported from immuneACCESS, the table was reduced by TCRdb to in-frame sequences with V and J called. These copies leave out some clones; in studies compared against another copy, an unresolved V gene accounts for under half, and the cause of the remainder is not known. This sample holds about 72,000 clones; approximately 84% were observed only once. Approximately 11% of the sample is held by the ten biggest clonotypes. Input material: peripheral blood. The receptors were sampled from a man in his 70s with active or convalescent COVID-19.

J is TRBJ1-2 and V is TRBV12-2. TRBV12-2 is recorded as a pseudogene. This CDR3 is built from 15 residues. The chain's CDR3 is CASRLGGAGFDGYTF. The CDR3 coding sequence is TGTGCAAGTCGCTTAGGGGGAGCGGGTTTCGATGGCTACACCTTC.

This sequence joins TRBV7-3 and TRBJ2-3, with TRBD1 matching over 8 bases. The junction had 13 bases not matched to a gene; V was cut back by 6 bases and J by 2 bases. Germline lookup yields CDR1 SGHTA and CDR2 FQGTGA. The CDR3 runs 17 residues. CDR3 bases: TGTGCCAGCAGTTCCGCCCTAATGACAGGGGCCACAGATACGCAGTATTTT. Translation: CASSSALMTGATDTQYF.

The chain joins TRBV6-5 to TRBJ1-6; D gene ambiguous. Germline V gene lookup returns CDR1 MNHEY and CDR2 SVGAGI. Trimming pared 4 bases from V and 8 bases from J, leaving 9 bases between. The CDR3 spans 13 residues. The CDR3 region is CASSFGVDSPLHF. The CDR3 coding sequence is TGTGCCAGCAGTTTCGGGGTAGATTCACCCCTCCACTTT.

The rearrangement joins TRBV7-9 to TRBJ1-2, with unresolved D. Trimming took 6 bases from V and 8 from J, leaving 19 bases between them. The CDR3 loop spans 14 amino acids. Germline V lookup: CDR1 SEHNR, CDR2 FQNEAQ (reference sequence). The CDR3 bases are TGTGCCAGCAGTCCCGAGCGGGTACCGAGAGGCTACACCTTC. It yields the protein CASSPERVPRGYTF.

This chain joins TRBV18 and TRBJ2-7, with 8 bases fitting TRBD1. V was clipped by 4 bases and J by 5 bases; unmatched bases: 10. The V gene's germline CDR1 is KGHSH and CDR2 LQKENI. The CDR3 runs 15 residues. In DNA, the CDR3 is TGTGCCAGCTCACAATCAGGCAGGGGGCTTCACGAGCAGTACTTC. Its translation is CASSQSGRGLHEQYF. The full variable domain, rest sourced from reference TRBV18 and TRBJ2-7, is NAGVMQNPRHLVRRRGQEARLRCSPMKGHSHVYWYRQLPEEGLKFMVYLQKENIIDESGMPKERFSAEFPKEGPSILRIQQVVRGDSAAYFCASSQSGRGLHEQYFGPGTRLTVT.

CDR3 sequence (DNA): TGTGCCAGCAGTTACCCGGGGGGGGCGCGTGGCTACACCTTC. Its translation is CASSYPGGARGYTF. The chain links TRBV6-6 to TRBJ1-2; possibly TRBD1 for D (6 bases). Trimming shortened V by 2 bases and J by 7 bases, and 14 bases separated the two germline ends. CDR1 MNHNY and CDR2 SVGAGI come from the germline V gene (reference sequence). The CDR3 has 14 residues.

The rearrangement joins TRBV28 to TRBJ1-2; 9 positions match TRBD1. V lost 4 bases to trimming and J lost 4 bases; unmatched junction nucleotides: 22. The germline V gene encodes CDR1 MDHEN and CDR2 SYDVKM. This CDR3 has 20 residues. As DNA, the CDR3 is TGTGCCAGCAGTTCCTATGGGTGGGGAGGACAGGGGACTTTCGCCTATGGCTACACCTTC. It specifies CASSSYGWGGQGTFAYGYTF.

This clone was detected once. The rearrangement joins TRBV30 to TRBJ1-1; a possible D gene is TRBD1 (5 bases). Between the trimmed V and J ends, which lost 2 bases and 1 base, there was a span of 8 bases. Germline V gene sequence: CDR1 GTSNPN, CDR2 SVGIG (reference sequence). This CDR3 contains 13 residues. CDR3 region: CAWSLDRNTEAFF. The CDR3 nucleotides read TGTGCCTGGAGTCTTGACAGGAACACTGAAGCTTTCTTT.

The J gene is TRBJ2-2, the V gene TRBV11-1; D is uncertain. Trimming took off 3 bases at V and 4 bases at J, with 6 bases between the two ends. CDR1 and CDR2 from the germline V gene are SGHAT and FQDESV (reference sequence). CDR3 size: 13 residues. The CDR3 here is CASSFESTGELFF. In DNA form, the CDR3 reads TGTGCCAGCAGCTTTGAGAGCACCGGGGAGCTGTTTTTT.

The gene calls are TRBV4-1 and TRBJ2-5, with a weak D call TRBD2 (6 bases). V was clipped by 3 bases and J by 4 bases, with 9 bases between them. The germline V gene has CDR1 MGHRA and CDR2 YSYEKL. The CDR3 runs to 13 residues. CDR3 region: CASSQAGTETQYF. The CDR3 region has the DNA TGCGCCAGCAGCCAGGCGGGGACAGAGACCCAGTACTTC.

The chain uses TRBV10-1 and TRBJ2-7, with D possibly being TRBD2 (5 bases). The V and J ends lost 2 bases and 3 bases respectively, with 20 bases between them. The CDR3 sequence is 17 residues long. Germline lookup yields CDR1 WNHNN and CDR2 SYGVQD (reference sequence). The CDR3 region has the DNA TGCGCCAGCAGTGAGATCTGGAGTAGCGTGAACTTCTACGAGCAGTACTTC. Amino acid sequence: CASSEIWSSVNFYEQYF.

V usage is TRBV29-1 and J usage is TRBJ2-1; the D gene is possibly TRBD2 (7 bases). Trimming cost V 6 bases and J 0 bases, with 15 bases left between them. Germline V gene sequence: CDR1 SQVTM, CDR2 ANQGSEA. CDR3 length: 15 amino acids. This CDR3 is CSVPGGGSSYNEQFF. The CDR3 DNA follows: TGCAGCGTACCTGGGGGGGGCAGCTCCTACAATGAGCAGTTCTTC.

The V and J genes are TRBV6-5 and TRBJ1-3, with no clear D. Looked up from germline, CDR1 is MNHEY and CDR2 is SVGAGI. The CDR3 is made up of 14 amino acids. Trimming shortened V by 6 bases and J by 0 bases, and 9 bases separated the two germline ends. The CDR3 loop reads CASSQTASGNTIYF. CDR3 bases: TGTGCCAGCAGCCAAACAGCCTCTGGAAACACCATATATTTT.

The chain uses TRBV5-1 and TRBJ2-1, with D tentatively TRBD2 (6 bases). The V gene lost 2 bases and the J gene lost 1 base, with 13 bases spanning the gap. CDR3 size: 16 residues. Germline assignment: CDR1 SGHRS and CDR2 YFSETQ. The DNA for the CDR3 is TGCGCCAGCAGCTTCTCGGGGACTGGGTCCTACAATGAGCAGTTCTTC. Residues: CASSFSGTGSYNEQFF.